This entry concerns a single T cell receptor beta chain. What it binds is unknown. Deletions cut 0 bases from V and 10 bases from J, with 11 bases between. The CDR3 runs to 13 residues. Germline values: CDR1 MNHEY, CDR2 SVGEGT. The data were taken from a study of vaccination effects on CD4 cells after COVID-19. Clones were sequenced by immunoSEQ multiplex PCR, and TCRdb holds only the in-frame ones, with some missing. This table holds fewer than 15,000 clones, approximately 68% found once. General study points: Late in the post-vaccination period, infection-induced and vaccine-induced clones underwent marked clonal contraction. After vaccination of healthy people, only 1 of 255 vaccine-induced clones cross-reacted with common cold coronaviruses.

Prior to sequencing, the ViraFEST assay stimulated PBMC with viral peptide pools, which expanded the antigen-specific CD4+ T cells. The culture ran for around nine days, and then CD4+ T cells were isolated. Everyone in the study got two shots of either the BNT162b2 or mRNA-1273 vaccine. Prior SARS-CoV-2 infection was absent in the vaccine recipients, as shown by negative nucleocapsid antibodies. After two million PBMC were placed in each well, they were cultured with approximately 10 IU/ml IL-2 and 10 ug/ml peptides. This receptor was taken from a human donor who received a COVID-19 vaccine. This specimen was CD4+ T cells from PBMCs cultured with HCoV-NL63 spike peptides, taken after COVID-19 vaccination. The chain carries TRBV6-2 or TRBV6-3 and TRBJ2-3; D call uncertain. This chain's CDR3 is CASSYSSPPPQYF. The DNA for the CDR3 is TGTGCCAGCAGTTACTCGAGTCCTCCTCCGCAGTATTTT.